What follows is one TCR beta chain and its context. Its antigen remains unknown. Germline V gives CDR1 SGHAT, CDR2 FQNNGV. This CDR3 comprises 14 residues. With 6 bases removed from V and 4 bases from J, the gap between germline ends came to 15 bases. The assay was immunoSEQ multiplex PCR, and TCRdb's table has in-frame clones only and misses some. The sample yields approximately 170,000 clones, 88% seen once. The data stem from a study of lymphopenia after photon versus proton radiotherapy. Broader study findings: In patients who died, overall survival fell as post-nadir TCR diversity dropped more.

The sequence was collected from a man in his fifties or sixties with gastric cancer. The sample here was peripheral blood, taken from a patient treated with photon-based radiotherapy. V and J are TRBV11-2 and TRBJ2-5; D gene uncertain. Here the CDR3 DNA reads TGTGCCAGCAGACGACCAGCCCGGGCAGAGACCCAGTACTTC. It translates to CASRRPARAETQYF.